The present entry profiles one T cell receptor (beta chain) with its context. The antigen remains undetermined. These data come from a study of T cell repertoires in cytomegalovirus infection. At the level of the study: Both a matching HLA type and CMV infection were indicated by public TCR beta signatures.

The study, taken as a whole, reports: Identification of carriers of CMV plus the relevant HLA was achieved through cumulative public TCR beta family frequency. HLA-C-restricted CMV-specific TCR beta clonotypes were dominant in the ex vivo response.

MiXCR, applied by TCRdb to the reads, yields one record per CDR3 protein. The table includes 170,000 or so distinct CDR3 sequences, approximately 17% detected once. The CDR3 consists of 18 residues. The germline V gene encodes CDR1 MNHEY and CDR2 SMNVEV (reference sequence). Trimming shortened V by 1 base and J by 0 bases, and 13 bases separated the two germline ends. The sequence was collected from a human donor in good health (CMV status not recorded). Some clones in this sample may be carry-over from other donors' samples. The J gene is TRBJ2-6, the V gene TRBV27; a possible D gene is TRBD2 (7 bases). The sample comprised CD8+ T cells from PBMCs. The CDR3 spells CASSLFQGTNSGANVLTF. The CDR3, as DNA: TGTGCCAGCAGTTTATTTCAGGGGACTAACTCTGGGGCCAACGTCCTGACTTTC. Together with reference TRBV27 and TRBJ2-6, the CDR3 gives the full variable domain: EAQVTQNPRYLITVTGKKLTVTCSQNMNHEYMSWYRQDPGLGLRQIYYSMNVEVTDKGDVPEGYKVSRKEKRNFPLILESPSPNQTSLYFCASSLFQGTNSGANVLTFGAGSRLTVL.